This TCR beta chain was sequenced during a study of blood T cell repertoires in COVID-19. This clone appeared once. In the original workflow: Using reference gene primer amplification, nucleated cell counts were estimated. TCRdb's copy holds only in-frame clones and misses some; the assay was immunoSEQ multiplex PCR. The V and J calls and clone size are taken from that table; D and trimming were inferred from the DNA. The profile covers under 250,000 clones, with approximately 91% appearing a single time and around 4.8% taken by the ten largest. The V end lost 8 bases, the J end lost 11 bases, and 21 bases lay between the germline ends. The CDR3 length is 13 residues. Germline loops: CDR1 SNHLY, CDR2 FYNNEI.

The chain has TRBV2 and TRBJ1-1, with D unclear. The receptor was derived from a woman aged 40 to 49 with acute or convalescent COVID-19. Sequenced input: peripheral blood. Written as DNA, the CDR3 is TGTGCCAGCTTAAGCTCACCGCCCGGCGGGGCTTTCTTT. This codes for CASLSSPPGGAFF.